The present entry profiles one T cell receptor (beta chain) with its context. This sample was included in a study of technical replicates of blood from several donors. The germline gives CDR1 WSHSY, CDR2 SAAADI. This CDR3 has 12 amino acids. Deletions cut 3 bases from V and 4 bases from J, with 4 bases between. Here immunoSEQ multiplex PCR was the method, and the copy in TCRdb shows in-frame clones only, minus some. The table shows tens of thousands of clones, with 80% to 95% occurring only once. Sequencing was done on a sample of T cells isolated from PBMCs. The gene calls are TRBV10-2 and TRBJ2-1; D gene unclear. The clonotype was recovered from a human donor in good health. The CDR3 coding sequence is TGCGCCAGCAGTGAATCATACAATGAGCAGTTCTTC. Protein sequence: CASSESYNEQFF.